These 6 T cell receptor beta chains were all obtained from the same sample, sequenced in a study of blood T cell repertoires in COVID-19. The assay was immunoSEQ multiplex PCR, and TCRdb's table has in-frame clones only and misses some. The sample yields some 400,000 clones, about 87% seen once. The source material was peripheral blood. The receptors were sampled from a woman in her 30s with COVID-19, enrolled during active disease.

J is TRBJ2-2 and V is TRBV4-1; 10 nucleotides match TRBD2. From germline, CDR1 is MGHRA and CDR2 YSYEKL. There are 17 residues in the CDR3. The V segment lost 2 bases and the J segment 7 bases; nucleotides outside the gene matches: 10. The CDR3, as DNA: TGCGCCAGCAGCCAAAAGTGGCTAGCGGGAGTGGGCGGGGAGCTGTTTTTT. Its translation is CASSQKWLAGVGGELFF.

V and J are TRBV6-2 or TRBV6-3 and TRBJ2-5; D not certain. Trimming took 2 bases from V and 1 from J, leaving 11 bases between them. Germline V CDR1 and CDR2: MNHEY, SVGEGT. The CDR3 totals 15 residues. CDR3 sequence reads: CASSYVFGSQETQYF. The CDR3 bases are TGTGCCAGCAGTTACGTTTTTGGCAGCCAAGAGACCCAGTACTTC.

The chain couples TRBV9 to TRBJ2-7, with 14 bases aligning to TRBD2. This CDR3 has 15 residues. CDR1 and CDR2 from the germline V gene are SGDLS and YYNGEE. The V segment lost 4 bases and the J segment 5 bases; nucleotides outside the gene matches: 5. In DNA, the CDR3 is TGTGCCAGCAGCTTCGGGACTAGCGGGAGTAACGAGCAGTACTTC. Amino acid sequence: CASSFGTSGSNEQYF.

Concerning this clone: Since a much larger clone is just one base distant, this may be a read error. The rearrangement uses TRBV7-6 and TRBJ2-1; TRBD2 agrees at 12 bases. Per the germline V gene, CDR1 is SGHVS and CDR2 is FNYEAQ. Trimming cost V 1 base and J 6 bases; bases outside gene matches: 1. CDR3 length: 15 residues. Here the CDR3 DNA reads TGTGCCAGCAGCTTAGGGACTAGCGGGATCAATGAGCAGTTCTTC. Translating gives CASSLGTSGINEQFF.

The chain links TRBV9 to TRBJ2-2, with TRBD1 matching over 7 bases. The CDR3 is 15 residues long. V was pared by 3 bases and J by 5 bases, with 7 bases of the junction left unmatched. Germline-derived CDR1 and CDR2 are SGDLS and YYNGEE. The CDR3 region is CASSAPGQLTGELFF. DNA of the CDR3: TGTGCCAGCAGCGCACCGGGACAGCTGACCGGGGAGCTGTTTTTT.

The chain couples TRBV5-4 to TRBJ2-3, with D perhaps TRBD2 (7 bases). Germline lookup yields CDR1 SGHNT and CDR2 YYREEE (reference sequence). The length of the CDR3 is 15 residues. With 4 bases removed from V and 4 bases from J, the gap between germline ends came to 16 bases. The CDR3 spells CASSNGRGGPDTQYF. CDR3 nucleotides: TGTGCCAGCAGCAATGGAAGGGGGGGGCCAGATACGCAGTATTTT.